This TCR beta chain emerged from a study of control samples from healthy donors and cancer patients. The method was immunoSEQ multiplex PCR; TCRdb's version includes in-frame clones alone and lacks a portion of them. The data show about 170,000 clones, around 88% seen once. The clonotype originates from a woman aged 25-40 years in good health. Sequenced: blood.

The CDR3 reads CASSWGNIQYF. DNA of the CDR3: TGTGCCAGCAGCTGGGGAAACATTCAGTACTTC. This sequence joins TRBV7-9 and TRBJ2-4; D gene uncertain. Germline CDR1 SEHNR, CDR2 FQNEAQ (reference sequence). The CDR3 consists of 11 residues. Trimming stripped 4 bases from V and 6 bases from J, with 4 bases between. Full variable domain (rest looked up from reference TRBV7-9 and TRBJ2-4): DTGVSQNPRHKITKRGQNVTFRCDPISEHNRLYWYRQTLGQGPEFLTYFQNEAQLEKSRLLSDRFSAERPKGSFSTLEIQRTEQGDSAMYLCASSWGNIQYFGAGTRLSVL.